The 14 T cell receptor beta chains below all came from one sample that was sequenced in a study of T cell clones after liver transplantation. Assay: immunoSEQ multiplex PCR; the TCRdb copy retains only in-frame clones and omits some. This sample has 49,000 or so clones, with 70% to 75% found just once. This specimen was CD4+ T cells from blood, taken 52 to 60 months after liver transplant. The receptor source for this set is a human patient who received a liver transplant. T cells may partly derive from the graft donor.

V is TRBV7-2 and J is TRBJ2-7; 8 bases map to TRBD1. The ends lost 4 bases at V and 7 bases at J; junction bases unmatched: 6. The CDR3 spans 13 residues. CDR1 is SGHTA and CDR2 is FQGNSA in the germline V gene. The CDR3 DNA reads TGTGCCAGCAGCTACGGGACAGGACTGGAGCAGTACTTC. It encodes CASSYGTGLEQYF.

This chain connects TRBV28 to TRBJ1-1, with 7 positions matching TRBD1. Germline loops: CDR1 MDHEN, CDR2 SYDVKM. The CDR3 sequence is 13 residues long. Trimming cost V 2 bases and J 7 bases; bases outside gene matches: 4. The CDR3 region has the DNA TGTGCCAGCAGTTTAGAGGGGGCCCATGAAGCTTTCTTT. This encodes CASSLEGAHEAFF.

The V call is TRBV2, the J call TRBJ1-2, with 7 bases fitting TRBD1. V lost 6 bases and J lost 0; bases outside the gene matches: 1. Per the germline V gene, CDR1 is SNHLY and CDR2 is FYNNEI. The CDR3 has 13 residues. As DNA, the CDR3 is TGTGCCAGCAGAGGGACAGCTAACTATGGCTACACCTTC. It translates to CASRGTANYGYTF.

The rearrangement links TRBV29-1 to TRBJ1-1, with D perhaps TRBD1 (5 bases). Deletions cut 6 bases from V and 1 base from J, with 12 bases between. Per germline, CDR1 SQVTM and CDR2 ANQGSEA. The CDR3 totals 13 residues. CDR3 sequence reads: CSVGTYQNTEAFF. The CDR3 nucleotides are TGCAGCGTCGGGACTTACCAGAACACTGAAGCTTTCTTT.

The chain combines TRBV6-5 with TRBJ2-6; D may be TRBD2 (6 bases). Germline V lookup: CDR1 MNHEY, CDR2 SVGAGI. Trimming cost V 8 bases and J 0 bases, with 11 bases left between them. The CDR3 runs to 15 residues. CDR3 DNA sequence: TGTGCCAGCTCCGGGAGCTTCTCTGGGGCCAACGTCCTGACTTTC. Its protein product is CASSGSFSGANVLTF.

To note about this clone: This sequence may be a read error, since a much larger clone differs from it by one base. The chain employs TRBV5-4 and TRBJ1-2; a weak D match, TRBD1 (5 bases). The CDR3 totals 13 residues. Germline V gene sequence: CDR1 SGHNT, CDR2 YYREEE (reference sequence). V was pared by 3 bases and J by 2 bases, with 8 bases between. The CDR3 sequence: CASSWDANYGYTF. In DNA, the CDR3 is TGTGCCAGCAGCTGGGACGCAAACTATGGCTACACCTTC.

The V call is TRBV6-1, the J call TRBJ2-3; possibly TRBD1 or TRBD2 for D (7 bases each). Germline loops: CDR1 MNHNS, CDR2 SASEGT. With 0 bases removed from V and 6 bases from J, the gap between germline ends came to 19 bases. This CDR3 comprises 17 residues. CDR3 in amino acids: CASSEALGRGRRDTQYF. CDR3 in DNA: TGTGCCAGCAGTGAAGCCCTAGGGAGGGGGCGGAGGGATACGCAGTATTTT.

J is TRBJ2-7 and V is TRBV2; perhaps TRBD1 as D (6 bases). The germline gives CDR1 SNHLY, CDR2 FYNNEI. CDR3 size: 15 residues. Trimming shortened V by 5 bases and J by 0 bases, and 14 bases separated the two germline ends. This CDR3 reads CASSPLTGSSYEQYF. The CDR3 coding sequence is TGTGCCAGCAGTCCCCTCACAGGGTCCTCCTACGAGCAGTACTTC.

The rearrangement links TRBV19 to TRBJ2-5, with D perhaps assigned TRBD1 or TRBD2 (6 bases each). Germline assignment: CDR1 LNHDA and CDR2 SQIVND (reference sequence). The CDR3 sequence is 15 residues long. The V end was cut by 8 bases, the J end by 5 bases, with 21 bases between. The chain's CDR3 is CASLGGAGLEETQYF. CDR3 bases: TGTGCCAGTCTCGGGGGCGCCGGGTTGGAGGAGACCCAGTACTTC.

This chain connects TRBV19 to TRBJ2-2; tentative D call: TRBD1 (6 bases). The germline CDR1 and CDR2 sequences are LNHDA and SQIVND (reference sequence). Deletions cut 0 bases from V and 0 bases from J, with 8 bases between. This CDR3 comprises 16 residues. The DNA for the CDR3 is TGTGCCAGTAGTATAGACAGGGGCTCGAACACCGGGGAGCTGTTTTTT. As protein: CASSIDRGSNTGELFF. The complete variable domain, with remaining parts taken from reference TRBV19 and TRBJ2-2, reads DGGITQSPKYLFRKEGQNVTLSCEQNLNHDAMYWYRQDPGQGLRLIYYSQIVNDFQKGDIAEGYSVSREKKESFPLTVTSAQKNPTAFYLCASSIDRGSNTGELFFGEGSRLTVL.

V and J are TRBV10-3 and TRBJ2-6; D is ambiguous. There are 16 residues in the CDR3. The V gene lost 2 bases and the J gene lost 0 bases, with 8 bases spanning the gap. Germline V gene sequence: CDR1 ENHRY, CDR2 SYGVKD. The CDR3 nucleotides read TGTGCCATCAGTGAGCCGAATAGCTCTGGGGCCAACGTCCTGACTTTC. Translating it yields CAISEPNSSGANVLTF.

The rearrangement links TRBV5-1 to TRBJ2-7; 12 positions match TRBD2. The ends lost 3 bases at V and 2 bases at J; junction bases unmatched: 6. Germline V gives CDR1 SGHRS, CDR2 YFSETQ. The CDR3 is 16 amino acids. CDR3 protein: CASSSGLAGRAYEQYF. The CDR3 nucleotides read TGCGCCAGCAGCTCGGGACTAGCGGGTCGAGCCTACGAGCAGTACTTC.

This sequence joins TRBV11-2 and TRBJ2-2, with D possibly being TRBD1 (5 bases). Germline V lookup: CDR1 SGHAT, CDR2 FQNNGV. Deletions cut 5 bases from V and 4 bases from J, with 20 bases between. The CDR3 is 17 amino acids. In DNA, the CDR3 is TGTGCCAGCAGCCTCCTCCCAAGGGGTTTGGGCACCGGGGAGCTGTTTTTT. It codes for CASSLLPRGLGTGELFF.

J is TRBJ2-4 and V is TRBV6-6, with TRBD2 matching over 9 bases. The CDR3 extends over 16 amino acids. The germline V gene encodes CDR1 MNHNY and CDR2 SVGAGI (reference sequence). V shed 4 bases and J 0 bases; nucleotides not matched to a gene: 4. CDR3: CASSSSRGGAKNIQYF. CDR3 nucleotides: TGTGCCAGCAGTTCGTCGCGGGGGGGAGCCAAAAACATTCAGTACTTC.